This T cell receptor beta chain was recorded in a study of T cell responses to AZD1222 COVID-19 vaccine. CDR3 length equals 15 residues. Between the trimmed V and J ends, which lost 2 bases and 1 base, there was a span of 12 bases. In germline, CDR1 is MNHEY, CDR2 SVGEGT. Only in-frame clones appear in the TCRdb table, and some are missing; sequencing was by immunoSEQ multiplex PCR. The profile covers over 120,000 clones, with roughly 90% appearing a single time and roughly 5.1% taken by the ten largest. A remark on this clone: Its antigen remains unknown.

Study-wide findings and caveats: There were repertoire samples only from the period after the peak T cell response.

The input for sequencing was peripheral blood, taken on day 0 of AZD1222 vaccination. The receptor was isolated from an adult in good health. The rearrangement joins TRBV6-2 or TRBV6-3 to TRBJ2-7; possibly TRBD2 for D (6 bases). CDR3 coding DNA: TGTGCCAGCAGTTACCTACGCGGGGCATCCTACGAGCAGTACTTC. Protein: CASSYLRGASYEQYF.